These 10 T cell receptor beta chains were all obtained from the same sample, sequenced in a study of CD8 T cells in ankylosing spondylitis. General study findings and limits: It appeared that ankylosing spondylitis blood was characterized by a TCR beta motif of 8 or 9 highly homologous variants.

The antigens of these receptors remain unknown. TCRdb reprocessed the 5' RACE reads via MiXCR and lists one record per CDR3 protein. In the table there are some 330,000 distinct CDR3 sequences, 8% of which are singletons. The sample was blood, either unsorted or a sorted T cell fraction (not recorded which). All receptors come from a male donor with ankylosing spondylitis.

V gene TRBV19 combines with J gene TRBJ2-7, with TRBD2 matching over 15 bases. Germline V lookup: CDR1 LNHDA, CDR2 SQIVND (reference sequence). Losses at the gene ends were 3 bases for V and 5 bases for J; bases not matched to a gene: 2. There are 15 residues in the CDR3. CDR3: CASSIGLAGGDEQYF. DNA for the CDR3: TGTGCCAGTAGTATCGGACTAGCGGGAGGGGACGAGCAGTACTTC.

This clonotype was picked up a small number of times. CDR3 bases: TGCGCCAGCAGCCCCTACGGGGGCGAGCAGTACTTC. This translates into CASSPYGGEQYF. The chain links TRBV5-1 to TRBJ2-7; perhaps TRBD2 as D (6 bases). CDR1 SGHRS and CDR2 YFSETQ come from the germline V gene. V lost 4 bases to trimming and J lost 6 bases, with 11 bases between them. The CDR3 covers 12 residues.

The chain carries TRBV9 and TRBJ1-5, with D possibly TRBD1 on 6 matching bases. The V and J ends lost 3 bases and 3 bases respectively, with 10 bases between them. CDR1 and CDR2 (germline): SGDLS, YYNGEE. This CDR3 spans 14 amino acids. CDR3 bases: TGTGCCAGCAGCGCTACAGGGACCAATCAGCCCCAGCATTTT. Translating it yields CASSATGTNQPQHF.

The chain has TRBV28 and TRBJ2-5; D is unclear. The CDR3 loop spans 13 amino acids. CDR1 is MDHEN and CDR2 is SYDVKM in the germline V gene. Deletions cut 6 bases from V and 7 bases from J, with 15 bases between. The CDR3 sequence is CASRRNAVGTQYF. CDR3 sequence (DNA): TGTGCCAGCAGACGAAATGCCGTCGGGACCCAGTACTTC.

In its sample, this clonotype was seen a few times. The CDR3 region is CASSVTGNEQFF. CDR3 sequence (DNA): TGTGCCAGCAGTGTAACGGGCAATGAGCAGTTCTTC. The chain couples TRBV6-1 to TRBJ2-1; D gene uncertain. The V and J ends lost 4 bases and 6 bases respectively, with 7 bases between them. Germline V CDR1 and CDR2: MNHNS, SASEGT. This CDR3 region has 12 residues.

This clonotype was counted at least ten times. The V gene is TRBV29-1, the J gene TRBJ2-1; 10 bases align to TRBD1. V shed 1 base, J shed 0 bases, and the junction held 6 bases outside the gene matches. This CDR3 comprises 17 residues. The germline V gene has CDR1 SQVTM and CDR2 ANQGSEA. The CDR3 DNA sequence: TGCAGCGTTGAAGGGGACAGGGGACGGAGCTCCTACAATGAGCAGTTCTTC. This sequence encodes CSVEGDRGRSSYNEQFF.

This clonotype was seen more than once but under ten times. The rearrangement uses TRBV12-3 or TRBV12-4 and TRBJ2-1; maybe TRBD2 (6 bases). Trimming took 1 base from V and 7 from J, leaving 11 bases between them. The CDR3 is 14 amino acids. Here the CDR3 DNA reads TGTGCCAGCAGTTTAGGACTAGTCGGGAATGAGCAGTTCTTC. The encoded protein is CASSLGLVGNEQFF.

There are a few counts of this clonotype. This sequence joins TRBV7-2 and TRBJ1-5; weak D call: TRBD1 (5 bases). This CDR3 comprises 13 residues. Trimming took off 5 bases at V and 6 bases at J, with 11 bases between the two ends. Germline V CDR1 and CDR2: SGHTA, FQGNSA. The CDR3 DNA is TGTGCCAGCAGCCGAGCAGGGACTCAGCCCCAGCATTTT. Translating it yields CASSRAGTQPQHF.

This clonotype was observed many times. This CDR3 reads CASSFQDSYNEQFF. For the CDR3, the DNA is TGTGCCAGCAGCTTTCAAGACAGCTACAATGAGCAGTTCTTC. This chain connects TRBV7-9 to TRBJ2-1, with TRBD1 as a possible D gene (5 bases). V lost 3 bases and J lost 3, with 9 bases in between. The CDR3 has 14 residues. Germline CDR1 and CDR2: SEHNR and FQNEAQ (reference sequence).

The rearrangement joins TRBV20-1 to TRBJ2-1; D gene ambiguous. The CDR3 has 13 residues. Germline-derived CDR1 and CDR2 are DFQATT and SNEGSKA (reference sequence). Trimming stripped 0 bases from V and 7 bases from J, with 10 bases between. The CDR3 loop reads CSAREGAPNEQFF. The CDR3 DNA reads as TGCAGTGCTAGAGAGGGCGCGCCGAATGAGCAGTTCTTC.